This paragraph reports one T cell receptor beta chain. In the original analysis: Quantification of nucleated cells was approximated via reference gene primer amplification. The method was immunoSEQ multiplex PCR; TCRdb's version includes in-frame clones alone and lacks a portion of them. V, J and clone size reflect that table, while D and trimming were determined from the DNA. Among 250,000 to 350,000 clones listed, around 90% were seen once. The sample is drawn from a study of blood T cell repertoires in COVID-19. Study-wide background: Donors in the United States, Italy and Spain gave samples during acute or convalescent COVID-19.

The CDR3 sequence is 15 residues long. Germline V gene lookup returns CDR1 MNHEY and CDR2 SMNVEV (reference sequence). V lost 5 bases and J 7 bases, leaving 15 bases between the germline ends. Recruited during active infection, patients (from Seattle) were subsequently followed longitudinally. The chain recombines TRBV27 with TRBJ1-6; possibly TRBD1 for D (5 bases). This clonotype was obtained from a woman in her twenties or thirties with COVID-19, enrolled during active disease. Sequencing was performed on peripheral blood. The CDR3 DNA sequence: TGTGCCAGCAGTCTGGGGGGGTTGGGAAATTCACCCCTCCACTTT. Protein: CASSLGGLGNSPLHF.